This TCR beta chain is from a study of shared clonotypes between healthy human individuals. V was clipped by 2 bases and J by 2 bases, with 14 bases between them. Per the germline V gene, CDR1 is SGHDT and CDR2 is YYEEEE. CDR3 length: 15 amino acids. TCRdb's table, derived via immunoSEQ multiplex PCR, lists solely in-frame clones and lacks some. Of about 1.4 million clones in the sample, roughly 95% were seen once. Sequenced input: naive CD4+ T cells sorted from blood. Subset indicated: CD45RA+ positively selected. The rearrangement uses TRBV5-6 and TRBJ2-7; D gene unclear. This clonotype was sampled from a man in his thirties or forties in good health. In nucleotides, the CDR3 is TGTGCCAGCAGCTTATATGTCGGGCGTACCTACGAGCAGTACTTC. Translated: CASSLYVGRTYEQYF.